The 13 T cell receptor beta chains given below trace back to one sample, sequenced in a study of Graves' ophthalmopathy and Graves' hyperthyroidism. The sequenced template was RNA, covering the TCR beta CDR3 region. An opening RT-PCR round employed HTBI primers and preceded a second-round multiplex PCR. TCRdb processed the multiplex PCR reads anew with MiXCR; each CDR3 protein has one entry. The table includes 350,000 to 450,000 distinct CDR3 sequences, around 19% detected once. The sequencing input was peripheral blood. These receptors were taken from a woman between 18 and 29 years old with Graves' ophthalmopathy.

At least ten counts were recorded for this clonotype. Since no conserved phenylalanine or tryptophan closes the CDR3, a read error is the likely cause. The rearrangement uses TRBV7-3 and TRBJ2-5; the D call may be TRBD1 or TRBD2 (5 bases each). The CDR3 contains 15 residues. Germline V gene lookup returns CDR1 SGHTA and CDR2 FQGTGA. V lost 5 bases and J lost 5, with 18 bases in between. This CDR3 is CASSPNVSWGETQYL. The CDR3 region has the DNA TGTGCCAGCAGCCCCAATGTTTCCTGGGGGGAGACCCAGTACCTC.

This chain joins TRBV6-2 or TRBV6-3 and TRBJ2-5; TRBD2 matches 11 bases. This CDR3 is 16 amino acids long. Germline CDR1 is MNHEY and CDR2 is SVGEGT. The trim removed 5 bases at V and 4 bases at J, leaving 9 bases unmatched. Here the CDR3 DNA reads TGTGCCAGCAGTCCGGGACTAGCGGCCACCAGAGAGACCCAGTACTTC. It is translated as CASSPGLAATRETQYF.

This clonotype came up a few times. The rearrangement uses TRBV12-3 or TRBV12-4 and TRBJ1-6; D perhaps matches TRBD1 (5 bases). V was clipped by 6 bases and J by 7 bases, with 13 bases between them. The CDR3 is 14 residues long. The CDR3 reads CASRSRDGNSPLHF. CDR3 bases: TGTGCCAGCAGGTCCAGGGATGGAAATTCACCCCTCCACTTT.

This clonotype was seen repeatedly, ten times or more. This sequence joins TRBV5-4 and TRBJ1-5; D possibly corresponds to TRBD1 (6 bases). The CDR3 is 15 residues long. The germline V gene encodes CDR1 SGHNT and CDR2 YYREEE (reference sequence). Trimming took off 6 bases at V and 5 bases at J, with 18 bases between the two ends. The DNA of the CDR3 is TGTGCCAGCATTGGGGGCAGGCCCCGGGATCAGCCCCAGCATTTT. Translation gives CASIGGRPRDQPQHF.

This clonotype was picked up many times. The J gene is TRBJ1-5, the V gene TRBV28, with TRBD1 matching 9 bases. This CDR3 has 14 residues. From germline, CDR1 is MDHEN and CDR2 SYDVKM. V gave up 6 bases and J gave up 6 bases; unmatched junction bases: 6. The CDR3 spells CASRTGGGGQPQHF. DNA of the CDR3: TGTGCCAGCAGGACAGGGGGGGGGGGTCAGCCCCAGCATTTT.

Ten or more counts support this clonotype. V and J are TRBV19 and TRBJ2-7; TRBD1 aligns across 7 bases. This CDR3 spans 15 amino acids. V shed 5 bases, J shed 0 bases, and the junction held 7 bases outside the gene matches. CDR1 LNHDA and CDR2 SQIVND come from the germline V gene (reference sequence). The CDR3 sequence is CASSPTGVHSYEQYF. The CDR3, as DNA: TGTGCCAGTAGTCCTACAGGGGTGCACTCCTACGAGCAGTACTTC.

This clonotype was seen many times. This chain joins TRBV19 and TRBJ1-3; no reliable D call. The CDR3 spans 12 residues. V was clipped by 8 bases and J by 0 bases, with 5 bases between them. CDR1 and CDR2 from the germline V gene are LNHDA and SQIVND (reference sequence). CDR3 in DNA: TGTGCCAGTGAAACCTCTGGAAACACCATATATTTT. Translating gives CASETSGNTIYF.

This clonotype was observed many times. The chain recombines TRBV6-2 or TRBV6-3 with TRBJ2-5, with TRBD2 as a possible D gene (6 bases). CDR1 and CDR2 (germline): MNHEY, SVGEGT. The V end was cut by 2 bases, the J end by 0 bases, with 13 bases between. This CDR3 is 16 amino acids long. In DNA, the CDR3 is TGTGCCAGCAGTTACCCCTTAGCGGCGTACCAAGAGACCCAGTACTTC. Protein sequence: CASSYPLAAYQETQYF.

This clonotype has a count of ten or more. The gene calls are TRBV29-1 and TRBJ1-1, with D uncertain. The CDR3 totals 13 residues. Germline V gene sequence: CDR1 SQVTM, CDR2 ANQGSEA. Between the trimmed V and J ends, which lost 4 bases and 0 bases, there was a span of 9 bases. The CDR3 protein is CSVGQVMNTEAFF. The CDR3 bases are TGCAGCGTTGGGCAGGTGATGAACACTGAAGCTTTCTTT.

This clonotype has just one count. Germline is not matched at one junction end, which may reflect a read error. This chain uses TRBV5-1 with TRBJ1-5; D remains ambiguous. Germline loops: CDR1 SGHRS, CDR2 YFSETQ. CDR3 size: 15 residues. As DNA, the CDR3 is TGCGCCAGCAGCTTGGACGGGATTAGCAGTCAGCCCCAGCATTTT. Its translation: CASSLDGISSQPQHF.

This clonotype was seen ten or more times. The chain combines TRBV12-3 or TRBV12-4 with TRBJ1-5; tentative D call: TRBD1 (6 bases). This CDR3 has 14 amino acids. Trimming removed 6 bases from V and 8 bases from J, with 17 bases in between. CDR3 in DNA: TGTGCCAGCAGGAGAGGACAGCTTATTGAGCCCCAGCATTTT. This sequence encodes CASRRGQLIEPQHF.

This clonotype has a count of ten or more. The V and J genes are TRBV28 and TRBJ2-7, with D unresolved. Trimming pared 1 base from V and 6 bases from J, leaving 16 bases between. The CDR3 extends over 15 amino acids. The germline gives CDR1 MDHEN, CDR2 SYDVKM. The CDR3 DNA is TGTGCCAGCAGTTTATTGGGAAATACGGCACGCGAGCAGTACTTC. As protein: CASSLLGNTAREQYF.

In its sample, this clonotype was seen many times. A junction boundary mismatches the germline segment, possibly from a read error. The chain recombines TRBV20-1 with TRBJ1-1; unclear D gene. This CDR3 has 13 amino acids. CDR1 is DFQATT and CDR2 is SNEGSKA in the germline V gene (reference sequence). CDR3: CGAGGVGNTEAFF. CDR3 DNA sequence: TGCGGTGCTGGCGGGGTGGGGAACACTGAAGCTTTCTTT.